This T cell receptor beta chain was observed in a study of cytomegalovirus exposure and HLA in healthy donors (dated by TCRdb to 2015 to 2018). With regard to the full study: In an earlier analysis of some 550 of the donors, around 290 Gb of sequence data and 90 million to 120 million unique TCR beta sequences from approximately 180 million T cells were reported. Roughly 300 gigabases of sequencing data and about 92 million unique TCR sequences made up an early release that covered approximately 700 HLA-typed donors. Of the 300 to 450 genotyped donors, 65% to 90% were placed in the genetic ancestry cluster associated with self-reported Caucasian donors. The aim of the study was to test whether cataloging public T cell receptors could identify signatures of past pathogen exposure. The study used immunosequencing to profile the T cell repertoires of 666 subjects and linked those repertoires to cytomegalovirus serostatus. Along with the 666-subject first cohort, a separate validation cohort of over a hundred different subjects was used. The study combined high-throughput TCR immunosequencing, statistical association of individual TCRs with disease status, and machine learning to predict cytomegalovirus infection status. In a later analysis, previously published TCR beta repertoires from roughly 710 donors were re-analyzed and high-resolution HLA genotyping was added so that TCR occurrence patterns could be studied. Rather than using new phenotypic data, the later analysis identified candidate immune exposures from TCR beta sequences and from how often those sequences occurred across donors. In an earlier analysis of a few hundred of the donors, high-throughput TCR beta sequencing was used to judge whether each TCR beta V gene segment behaved as functional or pseudogenic. Donor age, sex, ethnicity and CMV serostatus were compiled alongside the repertoire data. A later genetic analysis took genome-wide SNP genotypes for about 55% of the roughly 670 donors and used that subset as a discovery cohort. Every discovery cohort repertoire had been produced on one sequencing platform. HLA typing covered class I and class II loci at four-digit resolution. The number of donors typed differed by locus, with roughly 620-640 for A, B, C, DRB1 and DQB1, 522 for DQA1, over 600 for DPA1, and some 440 for DPB1. Roughly five DR-DQ haplotypes were treated as single units for association and clustering because of strong linkage in the cohort. Among over 350 genotyped donors of the cohort, an average of approximately 240,000 unique TCR beta nucleotide sequences were sequenced per donor, roughly a sixth of them non-productive.

Library construction relied on the immunoSEQ multiplex PCR assay. The multiplex PCR relied on a mix of 60 forward primers for TCR Vbeta segments and 13 reverse primers for TCR Jbeta segments. A multiplex PCR assay on genomic DNA amplified the CDR3 region of rearranged TCR beta genes. The Illumina HiSeq System was used to sequence the amplified TCR beta libraries as 87-base-pair reads. As for how the authors treated the data: A later analysis tallied some 79 million unique TCR beta chains across the approximately 670 repertoires, and around 9.9 million of those chains were shared by two or more donors. To remove PCR and sequencing errors, raw reads were error-corrected and collapsed into unique sequences using a nearest-neighbor algorithm that merged closely related sequences. V, D and J gene segments were assigned by aligning CDR3 sequences to IMGT reference sequences. For a sequence to be retained, a match of at least six nucleotides to both a V gene segment and a J gene segment was required. Rearrangements were classified as productive when the CDR3 lacked stop codons and remained in frame with V and J, and all other rearrangements were classified as non-productive. Following IMGT convention, CDR3 was defined as the stretch from the second conserved V-encoded cysteine up to the conserved J-encoded phenylalanine. Sequences without an unambiguous match to a single V gene segment were excluded from the earlier analysis of about 600 of the donors. In an earlier analysis of about 590 of the donors, a V segment was called functional when productive rearrangements were above 56.7%, and segregating when the standard deviation between donors exceeded 5%. A statistical classification framework was built for diagnosing cytomegalovirus status from the catalog of TCR beta chain sequences. In a later analysis, TCR nucleotide sequences were compared against IMGT/GENE-DB human TR gene sequences so that V and J genes could be assigned. The TCRdist pipeline was used in a later analysis to assign CDR3 sequences and most-parsimonious VDJ recombination scenarios. In a later analysis, each TCR beta chain was defined by its CDR3 amino acid sequence together with its V-gene family, and reads without a unique V-gene family were excluded. A later analysis removed several hundred highly shared, low-generation-probability nucleotide sequences to deal with suspected cross-contamination and a sequencing artifact. A later analysis calculated a clonal expansion index for each public chain from normalized within-repertoire ranks of inferred template counts. In a later analysis, generation probabilities were computed using a VDJ recombination model fitted to out-of-frame rearrangements, and the results were checked against IGoR. Hypergeometric tests were used in a later analysis to score TCR-TCR, TCR-HLA and TCR-CMV co-occurrence, with a repertoire-size bias correction applied to the TCR pairs. False discovery rates were estimated in a later analysis by permuting HLA or CMV assignments 20 times. In a later analysis, co-occurring TCRs were grouped with DBSCAN, and TCRdist sequence similarity was added when clustering was performed within HLA-allele-positive subsets. For co-occurrence clustering, repertoires with fewer than 30,000 or more than 120,000 public chains were excluded, along with a handful of repertoires with anomalous nucleotide sharing. TCRdb mirrors the immuneACCESS table, restricted to in-frame sequences. Some clones are absent from its copies; in checked studies, under half trace to an unresolved V gene, and the reason for the others is unknown. The V and J calls and clone size come from that table; D and trimming were worked out from the DNA. The sample table holds 100,000 to 150,000 clones, of which 10% were seen once. The ten largest make up just over 4.5% of the sample.

The paper's findings and limits, for the study overall: In a later analysis, more than 15,000 TCR beta sequences were associated with specific HLA alleles at a false discovery rate of 0.05. A later genetic analysis associated a missense DCLRE1C variant with V-gene and J-gene trimming of TCR beta chains, and an independent cohort replicated the association. A total of 150 to 200 TCR beta chains were listed by the study as associated with cytomegalovirus. Because counts were too low, 15 to 20 rarely observed V segments, including chromosome 9 orphons, were left out of the earlier analysis of some 640 of the donors. In both the original and validation cohorts, the classifier was reported to diagnose cytomegalovirus status with high specificity and sensitivity. Most TCR sequences were seen in very few donors, while some public TCRs were found in many individuals. A further reported finding was that TCR beta sequences accurately predicted the HLA-A and HLA-B alleles for most subjects in the first cohort. Broadly in line with IMGT annotations, most TCR beta V segments showed up in productive rearrangements about 87% or about 30% of the time in an earlier analysis of some 590 of the donors. According to the authors, the approach could potentially be generalized to other disease states and immunological phenotypes. Compared with the approximately 700-donor mean, donors in an Asian-associated ancestry cluster had fewer N-insertions in productive TCRs, according to a later genetic analysis. Correlated functional status among segregating V segments might be attributable to linkage disequilibrium, but an unknown experimental factor could not be ruled out. This cohort had only TCR beta chains sequenced, and the lack of alpha or paired-chain data limited which features could be detected. In a later analysis, most CMV-associated TCR beta chains were found to appear HLA-restricted, with HLA associations seemingly driven largely by CMV exposure. A cluster of highly shared sequence variants was judged likely to be a technical artifact of the sequencing pipeline. Several of the top co-occurrence clusters appeared to be linked to parvovirus B19, influenza, CMV and Epstein-Barr virus, according to a later analysis. When HLA alleles, especially DR and DQ, strongly co-occurred, TCR associations were difficult to assign to individual alleles. In vitro tests confirmed that a few of the cytomegalovirus-associated TCR beta chains recognize cytomegalovirus antigens. In a later analysis, HLA-associated TCR beta chains were found to be more clonally expanded and to have lower generation probabilities than equally common non-associated chains. According to a later analysis, TCR association rates differed among HLA loci, with DRB1 alleles showing the most associated TCRs and HLA-C alleles showing the fewest. The only immune exposure information available for the cohort was CMV serostatus. Because HLA typing was unavailable for some donors at each locus, only the typed subset was used in association tests. Presence/absence analyses assumed roughly uniform sequencing depth across donors, an assumption that may not hold.

The cohort comprised 670 or so healthy bone marrow donors. At the time of sampling, all cohort members were nominally healthy, though unrecorded immune exposures were likely present. The donor was CMV seropositive and was included in the group of about 290 seropositive cohort members. Every donor gave a peripheral blood sample, and the peripheral blood mononuclear cells from that sample were used for TCR beta sequencing. The Qiagen DNeasy Blood Extraction Kit was used to extract genomic DNA from the blood cell samples. In its sample, this clone was seen a few times. What antigen it recognizes has not been identified. Base qualities are missing; no much larger clone stands one base away. The TCR sequence derives from a woman younger than 30 in good health and CMV-seropositive. The sequenced sample was PBMCs.

The CDR3 is CASSNGQAAYGYTF. The nucleotide sequence reads as follows: TGTGCCAGCAGCAACGGACAGGCGGCCTATGGCTACACCTTC. In this chain, TRBV7-3 is recombined with TRBJ1-2, with TRBD1 matching 7 junction bases. From a lookup of the germline V gene, CDR1 and CDR2 are SGHTA and FQGTGA. Germline trimming: 5 bases from V, 4 bases from J; junction bases outside gene matches: 7. The CDR3 has 14 amino acids, counting the end cysteine and phenylalanine. Only the CDR3 part of the read is kept: 42 bases, read in frame from the first base.